This entry lists 19 T cell receptor beta chains sequenced from one sample in a study of blood T cell repertoires in COVID-19. Profiling relied on immunoSEQ multiplex PCR, and the TCRdb table lists in-frame clones only, not all of them. This sample has some 150,000 clones, with approximately 88% found just once. Sample: peripheral blood. These receptors were taken from a woman aged 55-69 years who had recovered from COVID-19.

The rearrangement joins TRBV7-9 to TRBJ1-6; 7 bases agree with TRBD1. Germline V gene lookup returns CDR1 SEHNR and CDR2 FQNEAQ (reference sequence). The length of the CDR3 is 16 residues. V lost 4 bases and J lost 9; bases outside the gene matches: 12. DNA for the CDR3: TGTGCCAGCAGCTCCAGGACAGGCCCATTAGGTTCACCCCTCCACTTT. Residues: CASSSRTGPLGSPLHF.

The rearrangement uses TRBV24-1 and TRBJ2-3, with 8 bases lining up with TRBD1. Germline CDR1 and CDR2: KGHDR and SFDVKD. V was clipped by 10 bases and J by 2 bases; unmatched bases: 4. CDR3 size: 13 residues. CDR3 DNA: TGTGCCACTGGGACAGGCAACACAGATACGCAGTATTTT. Residues: CATGTGNTDTQYF.

CDR3 DNA sequence: TGTGCCAGCAGGACTCCGGGACAGGGTTATGGCTACACCTTC. Translating gives CASRTPGQGYGYTF. The J gene is TRBJ1-2, the V gene TRBV28; 9 bases align to TRBD1. The junction had 7 bases not matched to a gene; V was cut back by 6 bases and J by 5 bases. This CDR3 is built from 14 residues. Germline CDR1 reads MDHEN; CDR2 reads SYDVKM.

This clone was seen just once. V usage is TRBV4-1 and J usage is TRBJ2-1; perhaps TRBD2 as D (5 bases). CDR1 is MGHRA and CDR2 is YSYEKL in the germline V gene. CDR3 length: 14 residues. Trimming pared 3 bases from V and 3 bases from J, leaving 9 bases between. The CDR3 coding sequence is TGCGCCAGCAGCCAGTTTGAGGGCTACAATGAGCAGTTCTTC. This codes for CASSQFEGYNEQFF.

This rearrangement joins TRBV4-1 to TRBJ1-2; D not resolved. CDR3 length equals 13 residues. CDR1 and CDR2 (germline): MGHRA, YSYEKL. Trimming cost V 4 bases and J 0 bases, with 6 bases left between them. The chain's CDR3 is CASSLTANYGYTF. Here the CDR3 DNA reads TGCGCCAGCAGCCTGACTGCTAACTATGGCTACACCTTC.

The chain recombines TRBV5-4 with TRBJ2-3; 14 bases map to TRBD2. J lost 4 bases, V lost 4 bases, and 8 bases had no gene match. The CDR3 is made up of 17 amino acids. CDR1 is SGHNT, CDR2 YYREEE, per germline (reference sequence). The chain's CDR3 is CASSVWWTSGGSDTQYF. The CDR3 DNA follows: TGTGCCAGCAGCGTATGGTGGACTAGCGGGGGGTCAGATACGCAGTATTTT. The full variable domain, completed using reference TRBV5-4 and TRBJ2-3, is ETGVTQSPTHLIKTRGQQVTLRCSSQSGHNTVSWYQQALGQGPQFIFQYYREEENGRGNFPPRFSGLQFPNYSSELNVNALELDDSALYLCASSVWWTSGGSDTQYFGPGTRLTVL.

The rearrangement uses TRBV11-2 and TRBJ2-7, with D possibly being TRBD2 (5 bases). This CDR3 spans 15 amino acids. V was pared by 1 base and J by 2 bases, with 12 bases between. Germline V CDR1 and CDR2: SGHAT, FQNNGV. CDR3 DNA: TGTGCCAGCAGCTTAGTAGGCGGGCCCACCTACGAGCAGTACTTC. Translated: CASSLVGGPTYEQYF.

This chain connects TRBV13 to TRBJ2-7; D may be TRBD1 (5 bases). From germline, CDR1 is PRHDT and CDR2 FYEKMQ (reference sequence). With 5 bases removed from V and 0 bases from J, the gap between germline ends came to 17 bases. The CDR3 consists of 16 residues. The CDR3 here is CASSPPSSDNSYEQYF. CDR3 in DNA: TGTGCCAGCAGCCCTCCCAGTTCGGACAACTCCTACGAGCAGTACTTC. Based on the CDR3 plus reference TRBV13 and TRBJ2-7, the full variable domain is AAGVIQSPRHLIKEKRETATLKCYPIPRHDTVYWYQQGPGQDPQFLISFYEKMQSDKGSIPDRFSAQQFSDYHSELNMSSLELGDSALYFCASSPPSSDNSYEQYFGPGTRLTVT.

The chain has TRBV7-2 and TRBJ2-2; D unresolved. The CDR3 loop spans 13 amino acids. V lost 5 bases and J lost 2, with 6 bases in between. Germline-derived CDR1 and CDR2 are SGHTA and FQGNSA. The CDR3 sequence is CASSVLNTGELFF. CDR3 bases: TGTGCCAGCAGCGTTCTTAACACCGGGGAGCTGTTTTTT. The full variable domain, with the rest looked up from reference TRBV7-2 and TRBJ2-2, is GAGVSQSPSNKVTEKGKDVELRCDPISGHTALYWYRQSLGQGLEFLIYFQGNSAPDKSGLPSDRFSAERTGGSVSTLTIQRTQQEDSAVYLCASSVLNTGELFFGEGSRLTVL.

The chain employs TRBV3-1 (or the pseudogene TRBV3-2) and TRBJ2-7; maybe TRBD1 (6 bases). Germline values: CDR1 LGHDT, CDR2 YNNKEL (reference sequence). This CDR3 region has 14 residues. The germline V and J ends were trimmed by 2 bases and 2 bases, with 10 bases remaining between them. The DNA for the CDR3 is TGTGCCAGCAGCCAAATGGGACAAGCCTACGAGCAGTACTTC. It is translated as CASSQMGQAYEQYF.

V is TRBV5-1 and J is TRBJ2-4; 9 bases fit TRBD2. V lost 0 bases to trimming and J lost 7 bases; unmatched junction nucleotides: 8. The CDR3 sequence is 16 residues long. The germline V gene encodes CDR1 SGHRS and CDR2 YFSETQ. CDR3 in amino acids: CASSLEAGGRSNIQYF. CDR3 nucleotide sequence: TGCGCCAGCAGCTTGGAAGCGGGGGGCCGGTCCAACATTCAGTACTTC.

V usage is TRBV6-5 and J usage is TRBJ1-1; D unclear. CDR1 and CDR2 from the germline V gene are MNHEY and SVGAGI. The CDR3 is 14 amino acids. V lost 4 bases to trimming and J lost 1 base, with 10 bases between them. The CDR3 loop reads CASSSMGPNTEAFF. CDR3 nucleotides: TGTGCCAGCAGTTCCATGGGCCCGAACACTGAAGCTTTCTTT.

This clone was seen ten or more times. The J gene is TRBJ2-3, the V gene TRBV5-1; the D gene is possibly TRBD1 (6 bases). The CDR3 runs 15 residues. The germline gives CDR1 SGHRS, CDR2 YFSETQ. V was shortened by 0 bases and J by 5 bases, with 13 bases between the two germline ends. CDR3 region: CASSLAGAAGDTQYF. Here the CDR3 DNA reads TGCGCCAGCAGCTTGGCAGGGGCCGCTGGAGATACGCAGTATTTT.

The gene calls are TRBV6-6 and TRBJ2-1; D gene unclear. Germline V gene sequence: CDR1 MNHNY, CDR2 SVGAGI (reference sequence). CDR3 length: 12 residues. The ends were cut back, 4 bases at V and 4 bases at J, with 5 bases in the middle. Here the CDR3 reads CASSSQYNEQFF. The CDR3 nucleotides are TGTGCCAGCAGTTCACAATACAATGAGCAGTTCTTC.

Of note for this clone: At the DNA level, this CDR3 is encoded by other sequences in the same sample as well. The chain joins TRBV9 to TRBJ2-1; 9 bases fit TRBD1. After removal of 2 bases from V and 4 bases from J, the junction contained 4 bases not matched to a gene. This CDR3 region has 15 residues. From germline, CDR1 is SGDLS and CDR2 YYNGEE. The CDR3 DNA sequence: TGTGCCAGCAGCGTTGTTGGGACAGGGTACAATGAGCAGTTCTTC. Translated, it gives CASSVVGTGYNEQFF.

The V gene is TRBV5-1, the J gene TRBJ2-3; TRBD1 agrees at 12 bases. Germline CDR1 SGHRS, CDR2 YFSETQ. After removal of 7 bases from V and 2 bases from J, the junction contained 8 bases not matched to a gene. The CDR3 covers 16 residues. This CDR3 is CASYTGTGGFTDTQYF. For the CDR3, the DNA is TGCGCCAGCTACACCGGGACAGGGGGCTTCACAGATACGCAGTATTTT.

The chain is built from TRBV11-2 and TRBJ1-5; 8 bases map to TRBD1. The J segment lost 9 bases and the V segment lost 1 base, leaving 8 bases of the junction unmatched. The CDR3 spans 15 residues. Germline V CDR1 and CDR2: SGHAT, FQNNGV. The CDR3 loop reads CASSLGDTGGTPQHF. Written as DNA, the CDR3 is TGTGCCAGCAGCTTAGGGGACACAGGGGGGACGCCCCAGCATTTT.

The chain employs TRBV10-3 and TRBJ1-6; 7 positions agree with TRBD1. V lost 8 bases and J lost 8; bases outside the gene matches: 3. The V gene's germline CDR1 is ENHRY and CDR2 SYGVKD. The CDR3 is 12 amino acids. In nucleotides, the CDR3 is TGTGCCATCGGACAGGTAGATTCACCCCTCCACTTT. Translated: CAIGQVDSPLHF.

A few counts support this clone. The J gene is TRBJ1-2, the V gene TRBV5-1; D is ambiguous. V was trimmed by 0 bases and J by 8 bases, leaving 14 bases between them. Germline V gene data show CDR1 as SGHRS and CDR2 as YFSETQ. The CDR3 is made up of 14 amino acids. The DNA of the CDR3 is TGCGCCAGCAGCTTGGTTGCGGGAATGGAGGGCTACACCTTC. Protein sequence: CASSLVAGMEGYTF.